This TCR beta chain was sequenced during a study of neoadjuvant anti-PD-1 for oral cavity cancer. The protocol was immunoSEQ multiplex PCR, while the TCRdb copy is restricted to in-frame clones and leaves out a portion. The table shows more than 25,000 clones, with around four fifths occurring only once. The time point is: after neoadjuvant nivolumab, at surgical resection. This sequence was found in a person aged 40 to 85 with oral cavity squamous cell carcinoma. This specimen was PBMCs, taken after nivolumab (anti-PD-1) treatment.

The CDR3 DNA reads as TGTGCCAGCAGCCAGAAAGGTGGGAACTATGGCTACACCTTC. Amino acid sequence: CASSQKGGNYGYTF. V and J are TRBV13 and TRBJ1-2; D is ambiguous. This CDR3 has 14 residues. V lost 5 bases, J lost 2 bases, and 12 bases lay in between. The germline V gene encodes CDR1 PRHDT and CDR2 FYEKMQ (reference sequence).